The 21 T cell receptor beta chains below come from one sample, sequenced in a study of human T cells and chemical hapten exposure. TCRdb used MiXCR to reprocess the RACE reads, holding one entry per CDR3 protein. The data hold tens of thousands of distinct CDR3 sequences, with over 9.5% observed a single time. Time point given: patch test 1, 2 weeks after DPC sensitization. Specified treatment: therapeutic diphenylcyclopropenone sensitization with weekly scalp DPC. Sequenced here: whole blood, sampled in connection with sensitization to the hapten diphenylcyclopropenone (DPC). These receptors originate from a man in his forties or fifties with alopecia areata. Some clones in this sample may be carry-over from other donors' samples.

The chain recombines TRBV7-8 with TRBJ1-1; 9 positions agree with TRBD1. This CDR3 has 16 amino acids. The V and J ends lost 4 bases and 0 bases, in that order; junction bases with no gene match: 6. CDR1 SGHVS and CDR2 FQNEAQ come from the germline V gene. CDR3 DNA sequence: TGTGCCAGCAGCTCCGAGGACAGGGGCATGAACACTGAAGCTTTCTTT. Residues: CASSSEDRGMNTEAFF.

This clonotype was detected many times. The DNA for the CDR3 is TGTGCCAGCAGCTCACGGACAGGGGACTATGGCTACACCTTC. Protein: CASSSRTGDYGYTF. The chain is built from TRBV7-9 and TRBJ1-2; 9 positions agree with TRBD1. The trim removed 4 bases at V and 3 bases at J, leaving 3 bases unmatched. Germline CDR1 SEHNR, CDR2 FQNEAQ (reference sequence). This CDR3 has 14 amino acids.

This clonotype was counted between two and nine times. The chain combines TRBV9 with TRBJ2-7; D unclear. Trimming pared 0 bases from V and 0 bases from J, leaving 7 bases between. The length of the CDR3 is 14 residues. Germline CDR1 is SGDLS and CDR2 is YYNGEE. The CDR3 loop reads CASSVGSSSYEQYF. CDR3 bases: TGTGCCAGCAGCGTAGGCTCGAGCTCCTACGAGCAGTACTTC.

Within the sample, this clonotype is medium-sized. V and J are TRBV7-2 and TRBJ1-5; D call uncertain. CDR3 length: 15 amino acids. CDR1 SGHTA and CDR2 FQGNSA come from the germline V gene. Trimming left V 1 base short and J 2 bases short, with 9 bases between. The CDR3 here is CASSLEADGNQPQHF. Here the CDR3 DNA reads TGTGCCAGCAGCTTAGAGGCGGACGGCAATCAGCCCCAGCATTTT. The full variable domain, rest sourced from reference TRBV7-2 and TRBJ1-5, is GAGVSQSPSNKVTEKGKDVELRCDPISGHTALYWYRQSLGQGLEFLIYFQGNSAPDKSGLPSDRFSAERTGGSVSTLTIQRTQQEDSAVYLCASSLEADGNQPQHFGDGTRLSIL.

The sample holds a few counts of this clonotype. The CDR3 DNA reads TGTGCCAGCAGCTTGGTCAGGGGGTCCTACGAGCAGTACGTC. Translating gives CASSLVRGSYEQYV. The V call is TRBV5-6, the J call TRBJ2-7; 7 bases match TRBD1. The junction had 1 base not matched to a gene; V was cut back by 0 bases and J by 1 base. Looked up from germline, CDR1 is SGHDT and CDR2 is YYEEEE. The CDR3 has 14 residues.

There are a few counts of this clonotype. The J gene is TRBJ1-5, the V gene TRBV7-9; weak D call: TRBD1 (6 bases). Germline-derived CDR1 and CDR2 are SEHNR and FQNEAQ (reference sequence). Deletions cut 5 bases from V and 0 bases from J, with 17 bases between. CDR3 length: 17 residues. DNA of the CDR3: TGTGCCAGCAGCCGCGCCATCGGACAGTATAGCAATCAGCCCCAGCATTTT. This codes for CASSRAIGQYSNQPQHF. The full variable domain, its missing parts supplied by reference TRBV7-9 and TRBJ1-5, is DTGVSQNPRHKITKRGQNVTFRCDPISEHNRLYWYRQTLGQGPEFLTYFQNEAQLEKSRLLSDRFSAERPKGSFSTLEIQRTEQGDSAMYLCASSRAIGQYSNQPQHFGDGTRLSIL.

The chain carries TRBV15 and TRBJ1-5, with a tentative D call TRBD1 (6 bases). The CDR3 totals 14 residues. Germline values: CDR1 LNHNV, CDR2 YYDKDF (reference sequence). V was trimmed by 0 bases and J by 10 bases, leaving 13 bases between them. This chain's CDR3 is CATSRDQGPDPQHF. DNA for the CDR3: TGTGCCACCAGCAGAGATCAGGGGCCCGATCCCCAGCATTTT.

This clonotype was seen more than once but under ten times. The V call is TRBV20-1, the J call TRBJ2-7, with 11 bases fitting TRBD2. After removal of 5 bases from V and 2 bases from J, the junction contained 8 bases not matched to a gene. CDR3 size: 15 residues. CDR1 is DFQATT, CDR2 SNEGSKA, per germline (reference sequence). This CDR3 is CSALALAGAAYEQYF. CDR3 coding DNA: TGCAGTGCTTTAGCACTAGCGGGAGCGGCCTACGAGCAGTACTTC.

The chain recombines TRBV9 with TRBJ2-3; D unresolved. Germline lookup yields CDR1 SGDLS and CDR2 YYNGEE. V was trimmed by 2 bases and J by 5 bases, leaving 9 bases between them. This CDR3 comprises 13 residues. CDR3 DNA sequence: TGTGCCAGCAGCGTCGCCCCGGGAGATACGCAGTATTTT. It is translated as CASSVAPGDTQYF.

A few counts support this clonotype. The genes are TRBV30 and TRBJ2-1, with 10 bases lining up with TRBD2. V lost 5 bases and J lost 9; bases outside the gene matches: 13. Germline V lookup: CDR1 GTSNPN, CDR2 SVGIG (reference sequence). This CDR3 spans 15 amino acids. CDR3 nucleotides: TGTGCCTGGTATCATCCGGCTAGCGGGAGTAGTGAGCAGTTCTTC. It is translated as CAWYHPASGSSEQFF.

This clonotype turned up a few times. This sequence joins TRBV6-6 and TRBJ2-5, with TRBD1 matching 8 bases. CDR3 length: 13 amino acids. Germline V gives CDR1 MNHNY, CDR2 SVGAGI (reference sequence). With V trimmed by 6 bases and J by 6 bases, 6 bases remained unmatched. The CDR3 region has the DNA TGTGCCAGCAGCCCCGGGACAGGAAAGACCCAGTACTTC. Translation: CASSPGTGKTQYF.

This chain connects TRBV4-1 to TRBJ2-2; D perhaps matches TRBD2 (6 bases). The V and J ends lost 2 bases and 4 bases respectively, with 14 bases between them. The CDR3 has 16 residues. Germline CDR1 reads MGHRA; CDR2 reads YSYEKL. The CDR3 protein is CASSQPRLDPTGELFF. The DNA of the CDR3 is TGCGCCAGCAGCCAACCTCGACTAGATCCCACCGGGGAGCTGTTTTTT.

This clonotype has a handful of counts. The chain employs TRBV7-2 and TRBJ1-6; D may be TRBD1 (6 bases). CDR3 length: 19 amino acids. Germline V gene data show CDR1 as SGHTA and CDR2 as FQGNSA. Trimming removed 3 bases at V and 0 bases at J, with 18 bases between. CDR3 DNA sequence: TGTGCCAGCAGCTTCCTTACAGGGTTTACCGGCTCCTATAATTCACCCCTCCACTTT. Translation: CASSFLTGFTGSYNSPLHF. The variable domain in full, completed from reference TRBV7-2 and TRBJ1-6, reads GAGVSQSPSNKVTEKGKDVELRCDPISGHTALYWYRQSLGQGLEFLIYFQGNSAPDKSGLPSDRFSAERTGGSVSTLTIQRTQQEDSAVYLCASSFLTGFTGSYNSPLHFGNGTRLTVT.

This clonotype was observed a few times. The rearrangement links TRBV5-1 to TRBJ2-7; 12 bases fit TRBD1. The germline CDR1 and CDR2 sequences are SGHRS and YFSETQ. The CDR3 is 14 residues long. The V and J ends lost 4 bases and 7 bases, in that order; junction bases with no gene match: 6. CDR3 residues: CASSPGQGAVEQYV. DNA for the CDR3: TGCGCCAGCAGCCCGGGACAGGGGGCGGTTGAGCAGTACGTC.

This clonotype was counted between two and nine times. The chain carries TRBV12-5 and TRBJ2-2; 7 nucleotides line up with TRBD2. With V trimmed by 5 bases and J by 1 base, 7 bases remained unmatched. The germline CDR1 and CDR2 sequences are LGHNT and FRNRAP. CDR3 length equals 16 residues. CDR3 in amino acids: CASGRAGGRNTGELFF. The CDR3 region has the DNA TGTGCTAGTGGTCGCGCGGGCGGGAGGAACACCGGGGAGCTGTTTTTT.

V and J are TRBV7-3 and TRBJ2-5; D may be TRBD1 or TRBD2 (5 bases each). The germline gives CDR1 SGHTA, CDR2 FQGTGA. V was clipped by 1 base and J by 4 bases, with 16 bases between them. This CDR3 contains 16 residues. The CDR3 spells CASSLMGPNGRETQYF. CDR3 DNA sequence: TGTGCCAGCAGCTTAATGGGACCCAACGGCAGAGAGACCCAGTACTTC. Complete variable domain (other parts from reference TRBV7-3 and TRBJ2-5): GAGVSQTPSNKVTEKGKYVELRCDPISGHTALYWYRQSLGQGPEFLIYFQGTGAADDSGLPNDRFFAVRPEGSVSTLKIQRTERGDSAVYLCASSLMGPNGRETQYFGPGTRLLVL.

V is TRBV5-4 and J is TRBJ2-2; 7 bases line up with TRBD1. Germline V lookup: CDR1 SGHNT, CDR2 YYREEE (reference sequence). V shed 3 bases and J 6 bases; nucleotides not matched to a gene: 5. The CDR3 runs to 14 residues. CDR3 residues: CASSSEGAAGELFF. In nucleotides, the CDR3 is TGTGCCAGCAGCTCCGAGGGGGCGGCCGGGGAGCTGTTTTTT. Together with reference TRBV5-4 and TRBJ2-2, the CDR3 gives the full variable domain: ETGVTQSPTHLIKTRGQQVTLRCSSQSGHNTVSWYQQALGQGPQFIFQYYREEENGRGNFPPRFSGLQFPNYSSELNVNALELDDSALYLCASSSEGAAGELFFGEGSRLTVL.

This clonotype occurred a few times. The genes are TRBV6-5 and TRBJ2-2, with D possibly called TRBD1 or TRBD2 (5 bases each). Per the germline V gene, CDR1 is MNHEY and CDR2 is SVGAGI. Trimming removed 0 bases from V and 0 bases from J, with 14 bases in between. The CDR3 runs 18 residues. For the CDR3, the DNA is TGTGCCAGCAGTTACTCGTCAGGGAGAGGAGCGAACACCGGGGAGCTGTTTTTT. Amino acid sequence: CASSYSSGRGANTGELFF.

This clonotype was seen ten or more times. The rearrangement uses TRBV12-3 or TRBV12-4 and TRBJ1-1; D is perhaps TRBD1 (5 bases). The CDR3 has 13 residues. Trimming cost V 3 bases and J 5 bases, with 10 bases left between them. The chain's CDR3 is CASSLSGGTEAFF. CDR3 sequence (DNA): TGTGCCAGCAGTTTGAGCGGGGGAACTGAAGCTTTCTTT.

The chain couples TRBV15 to TRBJ2-1; 9 bases line up with TRBD1. The V gene end was trimmed by 1 base and the J gene end by 5 bases; junction bases not matched to a gene: 9. The germline gives CDR1 LNHNV, CDR2 YYDKDF (reference sequence). The CDR3 covers 17 residues. CDR3 sequence reads: CATSRALGTGRNNEQFF. In DNA, the CDR3 is TGTGCCACCAGCAGAGCCCTCGGGACAGGGCGTAACAATGAGCAGTTCTTC.

The gene calls are TRBV12-3 or TRBV12-4 and TRBJ2-7, with D unresolved. The CDR3 consists of 13 residues. V was trimmed by 5 bases and J by 0 bases, leaving 8 bases between them. CDR3 loop: CASSTGLSYEQYV. CDR3 coding DNA: TGTGCCAGCAGTACGGGCCTCTCCTACGAGCAGTACGTC.